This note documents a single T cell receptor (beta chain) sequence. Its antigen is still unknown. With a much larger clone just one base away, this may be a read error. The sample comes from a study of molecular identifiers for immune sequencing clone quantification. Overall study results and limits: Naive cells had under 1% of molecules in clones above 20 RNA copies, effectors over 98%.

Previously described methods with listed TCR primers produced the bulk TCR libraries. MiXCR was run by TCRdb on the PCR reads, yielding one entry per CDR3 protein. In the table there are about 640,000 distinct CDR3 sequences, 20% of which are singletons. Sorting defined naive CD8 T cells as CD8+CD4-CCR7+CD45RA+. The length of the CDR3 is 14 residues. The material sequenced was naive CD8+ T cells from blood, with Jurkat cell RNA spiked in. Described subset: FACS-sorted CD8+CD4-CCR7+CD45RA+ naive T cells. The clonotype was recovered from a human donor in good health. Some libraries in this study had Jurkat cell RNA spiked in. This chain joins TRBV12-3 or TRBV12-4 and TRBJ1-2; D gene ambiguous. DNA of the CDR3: TGTGCCAGCAGTCCCGCTACAGTAAACTATGGCCACACCTTC. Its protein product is CASSPATVNYGHTF.